This T cell receptor (beta chain) derives from a study of vaccination and CD4 T cells after COVID-19. This clonotype was detected only a few times. The antigen is not known. An Oncomine TCR Beta short-read assay was used to sequence the DNA from cultured CD4+ T cells. DNA came from CD4+ T cells after culture. TCRdb reprocessed the PCR reads via MiXCR and lists one record per CDR3 protein. The data contain 6,900 or so distinct CDR3 sequences, about 38% of them singletons. This CDR3 is built from 13 residues. V was trimmed by 6 bases and J by 6 bases, leaving 12 bases between them. CDR1 is MDHEN, CDR2 SYDVKM, per germline. Described treatment: roughly nine-day PBMC culture with coronavirus spike peptide pools or control peptides (ViraFEST assay). The collection of CD4+ T cells from the unexposed donor took place before the COVID-19 pandemic (2011-2018). The researchers probed unexposed-donor CD4+ T cells with SARS-CoV-2 S/N and four cold-coronavirus spikes, cells permitting.

The source is a human donor in good health. The V gene is TRBV28, the J gene TRBJ1-5; D might be TRBD1 (6 bases). The material sequenced was CD4+ T cells from blood, cultured in vitro. The CDR3 DNA sequence: TGTGCCAGCAGGGCACAGGGCTCTCAGCCCCAGCATTTT. As protein: CASRAQGSQPQHF.